These 25 T cell receptor beta chains were sequenced from one sample in a study of identical twins. Each CDR3 protein gets one entry after TCRdb re-called the 5' RACE reads with MiXCR. This table holds about 690,000 distinct CDR3 sequences, approximately 6% found once. Specimen: naive T cells sorted from blood. The receptors originated from a man between 18 and 29 years old in good health.

This chain uses TRBV6-5 with TRBJ2-2; D gene ambiguous. CDR3 length equals 14 residues. Trimming took off 4 bases at V and 0 bases at J, with 6 bases between the two ends. Germline V gives CDR1 MNHEY, CDR2 SVGAGI. CDR3 region: CASSWVTNTGELFF. Written as DNA, the CDR3 is TGTGCCAGCAGTTGGGTTACGAACACCGGGGAGCTGTTTTTT.

The rearrangement joins TRBV7-2 to TRBJ1-5; D is ambiguous. Deletions cut 7 bases from V and 11 bases from J, with 15 bases between. CDR1 is SGHTA and CDR2 is FQGNSA in the germline V gene. The CDR3 totals 12 residues. This CDR3 reads CASNSWEGAQHF. The CDR3 DNA sequence: TGTGCCAGCAACTCCTGGGAGGGAGCCCAGCATTTT.

This clonotype was observed at least ten times. The rearrangement joins TRBV27 to TRBJ1-1, with 9 bases matching TRBD1. The length of the CDR3 is 13 residues. Germline-derived CDR1 and CDR2 are MNHEY and SMNVEV (reference sequence). V shed 7 bases and J 6 bases; nucleotides not matched to a gene: 6. For the CDR3, the DNA is TGTGCCAGCAAAAGACAGGGGGACGCTGAAGCTTTCTTT. This sequence encodes CASKRQGDAEAFF.

This clonotype was seen repeatedly, ten times or more. The V and J genes are TRBV20-1 and TRBJ2-1; 11 bases match TRBD2. In germline, CDR1 is DFQATT, CDR2 SNEGSKA (reference sequence). This CDR3 contains 15 residues. After removal of 6 bases from V and 10 bases from J, the junction contained 14 bases not matched to a gene. The CDR3 nucleotides are TGCAGTGCGCCGAAAGGGACTAGCGGATCGGGAGAGCAGTTCTTC. This gives the protein CSAPKGTSGSGEQFF.

The genes are TRBV7-8 and TRBJ2-7; possibly TRBD2 for D (6 bases). The V end was cut by 5 bases, the J end by 5 bases, with 13 bases between. This CDR3 is 13 amino acids long. Germline V gene lookup returns CDR1 SGHVS and CDR2 FQNEAQ. The CDR3 sequence: CASSPFGEDEQYF. CDR3 in DNA: TGTGCCAGCAGCCCGTTTGGGGAGGACGAGCAGTACTTC.

This chain connects TRBV11-2 to TRBJ1-2, with TRBD1 matching 10 bases. Germline values: CDR1 SGHAT, CDR2 FQNNGV. The length of the CDR3 is 14 residues. V shed 7 bases, J shed 7 bases, and the junction held 9 bases outside the gene matches. The CDR3: CASILTGGAGGYTF. In nucleotides, the CDR3 is TGTGCCAGCATCTTGACAGGGGGCGCAGGTGGCTACACCTTC. The full variable domain, completed using reference TRBV11-2 and TRBJ1-2, is EAGVAQSPRYKIIEKRQSVAFWCNPISGHATLYWYQQILGQGPKLLIQFQNNGVVDDSQLPKDRFSAERLKGVDSTLKIQPAKLEDSAVYLCASILTGGAGGYTFGSGTRLTVV.

This clonotype was counted a few times. The rearrangement uses TRBV3-1 and TRBJ2-7; D possibly matches TRBD1 or TRBD2 (5 bases each). The germline gives CDR1 LGHDT, CDR2 YNNKEL (reference sequence). The CDR3 has 14 amino acids. Trimming took 0 bases from V and 12 from J, leaving 18 bases between them. The CDR3 DNA reads as TGTGCCAGCAGCCAAGAACTATGGGGGATAGAGTGGTACGTC. It is translated as CASSQELWGIEWYV.

The rearrangement links TRBV7-8 to TRBJ1-6; TRBD1 is a possible D gene (5 bases). The CDR3 consists of 13 residues. V lost 1 base and J lost 12, with 10 bases in between. Germline V gene sequence: CDR1 SGHVS, CDR2 FQNEAQ. CDR3 coding DNA: TGTGCCAGCAGCTTAGGACAGCCGAAACCCCTCCACTTT. This sequence encodes CASSLGQPKPLHF.

The chain has TRBV7-2 and TRBJ2-3; a weak D match, TRBD2 (6 bases). CDR1 SGHTA and CDR2 FQGNSA come from the germline V gene. This CDR3 has 16 amino acids. V was clipped by 1 base and J by 1 base, with 12 bases between them. Here the CDR3 reads CASSLDLWEGTDTQYF. The CDR3 DNA reads TGTGCCAGCAGCTTAGATTTGTGGGAGGGCACAGATACGCAGTATTTT.

This clonotype was picked up many times. This sequence joins TRBV12-3 or TRBV12-4 and TRBJ2-1, with D possibly being TRBD1 (5 bases). The CDR3 contains 15 residues. Deletions cut 1 base from V and 7 bases from J, with 14 bases between. The CDR3 DNA is TGTGCCAGCAGTTTAGACGCCGCGGCAGGGAATGAGCAGTTCTTC. It specifies CASSLDAAAGNEQFF.

A few counts support this clonotype. The V call is TRBV15, the J call TRBJ2-1; D might be TRBD2 (6 bases). The CDR3 is made up of 15 amino acids. Trimming stripped 0 bases from V and 4 bases from J, with 10 bases between. Germline CDR1 and CDR2: LNHNV and YYDKDF (reference sequence). In nucleotides, the CDR3 is TGTGCCACCAGCAGAGATTTTGCGGGGTACAATGAGCAGTTCTTC. This translates into CATSRDFAGYNEQFF.

This clonotype was recorded at least ten times. The rearrangement uses TRBV12-3 or TRBV12-4 and TRBJ2-1; D unclear. Trimming took off 8 bases at V and 0 bases at J, with 11 bases between the two ends. CDR3 length: 14 amino acids. The CDR3 loop reads CASGPVYSYNEQFF. The DNA for the CDR3 is TGTGCCAGCGGCCCCGTCTACTCCTACAATGAGCAGTTCTTC.

This clonotype was seen repeatedly, ten times or more. The chain is built from TRBV9 and TRBJ2-1; D gene unclear. V lost 2 bases and J 1 base, leaving 31 bases between the germline ends. Germline V lookup: CDR1 SGDLS, CDR2 YYNGEE. CDR3 length: 22 residues. CDR3 loop: CASSVRILMSLIYLRSYNEQFF. The CDR3 DNA is TGTGCCAGCAGCGTCAGGATCCTTATGTCCCTCATTTACCTCAGGTCCTACAATGAGCAGTTCTTC.

At least ten counts were recorded for this clonotype. The CDR3 DNA reads TGTGCCAGCAGTCCCTCAGGGGAAAGGTTCGGGGAGCTGTTTTTT. Translating gives CASSPSGERFGELFF. The genes are TRBV12-3 or TRBV12-4 and TRBJ2-2; a possible D gene is TRBD1 (6 bases). CDR3 length equals 15 residues. Trimming took 5 bases from V and 7 from J, leaving 17 bases between them.

The rearrangement joins TRBV20-1 to TRBJ2-7, with D maybe TRBD1 (5 bases). CDR3 length equals 14 residues. Between the trimmed V and J ends, which lost 1 base and 2 bases, there was a span of 12 bases. Germline V CDR1 and CDR2: DFQATT, SNEGSKA (reference sequence). The CDR3 region has the DNA TGCAGTGCTAGAGTAGGGCAGGGCCCCTACGAGCAGTACTTC. This sequence encodes CSARVGQGPYEQYF.

This clonotype was counted many times. V gene TRBV6-2 or TRBV6-3 combines with J gene TRBJ2-1, with a tentative D call TRBD1 (5 bases). Trimming took 0 bases from V and 8 from J, leaving 20 bases between them. This CDR3 is 17 amino acids long. The germline CDR1 and CDR2 sequences are MNHEY and SVGEGT. The CDR3 is CASSYSPRSGPGDEQFF. CDR3 DNA: TGTGCCAGCAGTTACTCCCCTCGTTCAGGGCCCGGCGATGAGCAGTTCTTC.

V is TRBV24-1 and J is TRBJ1-5; the D is unclear. Germline CDR1 and CDR2: KGHDR and SFDVKD. The CDR3 consists of 12 residues. Trimming shortened V by 1 base and J by 4 bases, and 1 base separated the two germline ends. Here the CDR3 reads CATSDFNQPQHF. CDR3 in DNA: TGTGCCACCAGTGATTTTAATCAGCCCCAGCATTTT.

This clonotype was recorded a few times. Here the CDR3 DNA reads TGTGCCAGCAGTCCATCCTCCCTAGCGGGGTACCGGACAGATACGCAGTATTTT. This sequence encodes CASSPSSLAGYRTDTQYF. The chain is built from TRBV27 and TRBJ2-3; TRBD2 matches 9 bases. This CDR3 contains 18 residues. Germline V CDR1 and CDR2: MNHEY, SMNVEV (reference sequence). After removal of 5 bases from V and 3 bases from J, the junction contained 15 bases not matched to a gene.

This clonotype was observed many times. V gene TRBV5-1 combines with J gene TRBJ1-1, with a tentative D call TRBD1 (5 bases). Looked up from germline, CDR1 is SGHRS and CDR2 is YFSETQ. The V end lost 2 bases, the J end lost 0 bases, and 8 bases lay between the germline ends. The CDR3 spans 14 residues. The CDR3 DNA reads TGCGCCAGCAGCTTTAGACAGATGAACACTGAAGCTTTCTTT. This codes for CASSFRQMNTEAFF.

This clonotype was detected ten times or more. This rearrangement joins TRBV5-6 to TRBJ1-3; 11 bases line up with TRBD1. The CDR3 runs to 18 residues. Germline CDR1 is SGHDT and CDR2 is YYEEEE. J gave up 8 bases and V 4 bases, and 17 bases lay outside the gene matches. As DNA, the CDR3 is TGTGCCAGCAGCGAATTAAGACCGGGACAGGGGGTCCTGGACACCATATATTTT. This sequence encodes CASSELRPGQGVLDTIYF.

This clonotype appeared many times. The V gene is TRBV13, the J gene TRBJ2-1, with D unresolved. Trimming stripped 11 bases from V and 6 bases from J, with 17 bases between. There are 13 residues in the CDR3. Germline CDR1 PRHDT, CDR2 FYEKMQ (reference sequence). The CDR3 coding sequence is TGTGCCGTCAGCTTTTTGGCTACCAATGAGCAGTTCTTC. It codes for CAVSFLATNEQFF.

The chain is built from TRBV10-3 and TRBJ2-1, with 12 bases lining up with TRBD2. Per the germline V gene, CDR1 is ENHRY and CDR2 is SYGVKD. This CDR3 has 16 amino acids. The junction had 8 bases not matched to a gene; V was cut back by 5 bases and J by 6 bases. The CDR3 nucleotides are TGTGCCATCAGTCCGGACCTAGCGGGAGGGCGCAATGAGCAGTTCTTC. It yields the protein CAISPDLAGGRNEQFF.

Only a few counts were recorded for this clonotype. V and J are TRBV20-1 and TRBJ2-3, with D possibly being TRBD2 (6 bases). Trimming pared 2 bases from V and 0 bases from J, leaving 9 bases between. From germline, CDR1 is DFQATT and CDR2 SNEGSKA (reference sequence). The CDR3 length is 14 residues. The CDR3 DNA reads TGCAGTGCTAGACCCAGCGGGAGCACAGATACGCAGTATTTT. This sequence encodes CSARPSGSTDTQYF.

This clonotype came up a few times. The chain has TRBV27 and TRBJ1-5; D not certain. Germline CDR1 reads MNHEY; CDR2 reads SMNVEV (reference sequence). This CDR3 comprises 15 residues. V shed 0 bases and J shed 4 bases, with 10 bases lying between them. The CDR3 here is CASSLSQLENQPQHF. CDR3 in DNA: TGTGCCAGCAGTTTATCCCAGTTAGAAAATCAGCCCCAGCATTTT.

The V call is TRBV5-1, the J call TRBJ2-1; TRBD2 matches at 7 bases. Looked up from germline, CDR1 is SGHRS and CDR2 is YFSETQ. V shed 0 bases and J 6 bases; nucleotides not matched to a gene: 6. The CDR3 covers 15 residues. The CDR3 loop reads CASSLAGGRSNEQFF. The CDR3 DNA sequence: TGCGCCAGCAGCTTGGCGGGAGGACGGAGCAATGAGCAGTTCTTC.